This T cell receptor (beta chain) was identified in a study of monozygotic twins with cystic fibrosis. Whole-study context: Libraries were built from approximately 3 micrograms of fragmented DNA using approximately 15 PCR cycles. Study observations and caveats: The repertoire was suggested to be naive-dominated, clonality median around 0.01.

A word on this clone: What it recognizes is unknown.

Using immunoSEQ multiplex PCR, the repertoire was profiled, and TCRdb retains in-frame clones only, with some absent. The table has about 15,000 clones, approximately 92% seen once. Trimming stripped 10 bases from V and 2 bases from J, with 17 bases between. Germline-derived CDR1 and CDR2 are MNHEY and SMNVEV (reference sequence). The CDR3 has 14 amino acids. The genes are TRBV27 and TRBJ1-2, with no clear D. The receptor comes from a girl under 10 years old with cystic fibrosis. Sequencing was carried out using blood. The CDR3 sequence: CATSPRTLNYGYTF. CDR3 DNA: TGTGCCACCAGCCCCCGGACCCTGAACTATGGCTACACCTTC.